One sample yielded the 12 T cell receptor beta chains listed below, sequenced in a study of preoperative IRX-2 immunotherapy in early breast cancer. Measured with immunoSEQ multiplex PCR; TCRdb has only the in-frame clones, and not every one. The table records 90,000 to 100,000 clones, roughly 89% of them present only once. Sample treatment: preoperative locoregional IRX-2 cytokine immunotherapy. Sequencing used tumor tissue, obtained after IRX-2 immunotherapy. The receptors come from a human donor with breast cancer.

CDR3 nucleotides: TGTGCCAGCAGCTCCGGGACTAGCGGGATTCAGGGCGGGGAGCTGTTTTTT. The encoded protein is CASSSGTSGIQGGELFF. The chain carries TRBV11-3 and TRBJ2-2, with 13 bases lining up with TRBD2. The CDR3 has 17 residues. The germline V gene has CDR1 SGHNT and CDR2 YENEEA. V was pared by 4 bases and J by 7 bases, with 9 bases of the junction left unmatched.

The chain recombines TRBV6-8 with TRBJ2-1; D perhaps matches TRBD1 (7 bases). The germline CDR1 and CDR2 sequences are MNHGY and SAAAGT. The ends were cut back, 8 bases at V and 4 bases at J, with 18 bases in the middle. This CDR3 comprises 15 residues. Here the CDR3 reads CASGVTGDWYNEQFF. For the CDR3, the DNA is TGTGCCAGCGGGGTAACAGGGGACTGGTACAATGAGCAGTTCTTC.

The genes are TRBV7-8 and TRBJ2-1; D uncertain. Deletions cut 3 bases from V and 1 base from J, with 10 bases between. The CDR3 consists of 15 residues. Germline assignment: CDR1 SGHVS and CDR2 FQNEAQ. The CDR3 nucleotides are TGTGCCAGCAGCTTTTACCGCGGTTCCTACAATGAGCAGTTCTTC. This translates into CASSFYRGSYNEQFF. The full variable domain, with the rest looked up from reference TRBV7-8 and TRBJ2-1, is GAGVSQSPRYKVAKRGQDVALRCDPISGHVSLFWYQQALGQGPEFLTYFQNEAQLDKSGLPSDRFFAERPEGSVSTLKIQRTQQEDSAVYLCASSFYRGSYNEQFFGPGTRLTVL.

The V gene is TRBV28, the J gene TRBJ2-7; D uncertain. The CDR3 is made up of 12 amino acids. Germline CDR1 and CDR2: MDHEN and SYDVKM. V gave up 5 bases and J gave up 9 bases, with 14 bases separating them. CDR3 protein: CASSTTYKRQYF. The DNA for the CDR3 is TGTGCCAGCAGTACAACCTACAAGCGGCAGTACTTC.

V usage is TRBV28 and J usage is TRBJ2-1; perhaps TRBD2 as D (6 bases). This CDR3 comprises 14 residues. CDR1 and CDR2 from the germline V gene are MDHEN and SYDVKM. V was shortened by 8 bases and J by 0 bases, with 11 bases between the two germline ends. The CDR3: CASLALSSYNEQFF. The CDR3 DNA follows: TGTGCCAGCCTAGCGCTCAGCTCCTACAATGAGCAGTTCTTC.

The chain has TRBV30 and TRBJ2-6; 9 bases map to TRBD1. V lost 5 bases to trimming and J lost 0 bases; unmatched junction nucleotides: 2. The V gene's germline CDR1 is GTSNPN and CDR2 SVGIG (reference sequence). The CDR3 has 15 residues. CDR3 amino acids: CAWATGGSGANVLTF. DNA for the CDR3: TGTGCCTGGGCGACAGGGGGCTCTGGGGCCAACGTCCTGACTTTC. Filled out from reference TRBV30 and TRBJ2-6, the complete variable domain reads SQTIHQWPATLVQPVGSPLSLECTVEGTSNPNLYWYRQAAGRGLQLLFYSVGIGQISSEVPQNLSASRPQDRQFILSSKKLLLSDSGFYLCAWATGGSGANVLTFGAGSRLTVL.

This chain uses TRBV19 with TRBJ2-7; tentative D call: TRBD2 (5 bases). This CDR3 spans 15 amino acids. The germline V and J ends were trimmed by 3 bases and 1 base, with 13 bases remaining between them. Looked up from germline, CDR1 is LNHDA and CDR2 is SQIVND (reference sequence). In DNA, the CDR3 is TGTGCCAGTAGTATTAGGGCAGAGGGATCCTACGAGCAGTACTTC. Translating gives CASSIRAEGSYEQYF. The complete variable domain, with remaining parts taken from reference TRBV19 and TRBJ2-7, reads DGGITQSPKYLFRKEGQNVTLSCEQNLNHDAMYWYRQDPGQGLRLIYYSQIVNDFQKGDIAEGYSVSREKKESFPLTVTSAQKNPTAFYLCASSIRAEGSYEQYFGPGTRLTVT.

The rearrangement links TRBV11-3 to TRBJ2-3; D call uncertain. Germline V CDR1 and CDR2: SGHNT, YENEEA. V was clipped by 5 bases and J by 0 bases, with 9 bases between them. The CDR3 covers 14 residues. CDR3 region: CASSLTASTDTQYF. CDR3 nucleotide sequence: TGTGCCAGCAGCCTCACCGCTAGCACAGATACGCAGTATTTT.

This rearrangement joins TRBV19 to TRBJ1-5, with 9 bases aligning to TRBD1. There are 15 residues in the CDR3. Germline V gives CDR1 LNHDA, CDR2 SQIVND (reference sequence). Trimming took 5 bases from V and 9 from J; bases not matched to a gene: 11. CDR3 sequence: CASSHGQGMRGPQHF. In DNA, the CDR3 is TGTGCCAGTAGTCATGGACAGGGGATGAGGGGGCCCCAGCATTTT.

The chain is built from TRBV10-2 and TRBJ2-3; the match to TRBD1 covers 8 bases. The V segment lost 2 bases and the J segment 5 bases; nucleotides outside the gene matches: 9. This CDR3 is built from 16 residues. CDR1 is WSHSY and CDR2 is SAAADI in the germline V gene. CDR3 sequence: CASSERTGRSLDTQYF. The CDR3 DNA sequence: TGCGCCAGCAGTGAGAGGACAGGGCGGTCACTAGATACGCAGTATTTT.

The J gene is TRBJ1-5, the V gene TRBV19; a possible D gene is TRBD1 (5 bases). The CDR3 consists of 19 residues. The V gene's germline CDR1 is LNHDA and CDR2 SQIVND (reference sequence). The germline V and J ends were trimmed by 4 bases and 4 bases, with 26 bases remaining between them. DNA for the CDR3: TGTGCCAGTAGTACCCCCCGGCAAGGTGGGGCAGGCACAAATCAGCCCCAGCATTTT. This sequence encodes CASSTPRQGGAGTNQPQHF.

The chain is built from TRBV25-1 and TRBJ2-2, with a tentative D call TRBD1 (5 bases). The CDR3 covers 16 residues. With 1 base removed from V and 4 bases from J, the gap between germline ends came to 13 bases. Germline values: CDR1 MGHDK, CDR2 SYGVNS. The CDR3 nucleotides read TGTGCCAGCAGTGAATTCGGGCAGGGCGGCACCGGGGAGCTGTTTTTT. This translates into CASSEFGQGGTGELFF.